Described below is a single TCR beta chain sequence and its context. This clone was observed a handful of times. Its antigen is still unknown. Base qualities are missing; no much larger clone stands one base away. Whole blood was collected in K2EDTA tubes by collaborating institutions according to the institutions' own protocols. For TCRbeta analysis, collaborator samples were shipped as frozen whole blood, as isolated PBMCs, or as DNA extracted from either sample type. The CDR3 starts with the cysteine, ends with the phenylalanine, and has 19 residues. Here the CDR3 DNA is all that survives: 57 bases in frame from base 1. The germline V gene gives CDR1 as SGHDN and CDR2 as FVKESK. Clipping removes 0 bases from V and 2 bases from J, with 14 as the unmatched junction base count. The data were taken from a study of blood T cell repertoires in COVID-19 (TCRdb year 2020). Describing the broader study: The collaborator samples originated in the United States, Italy and Spain and spanned the acute and convalescent phases of COVID-19. The material from the prospective study consisted of cDNA or gDNA derived from T cells, B-cell-depleted T cells, or PBMCs. Subjects who had been exposed to COVID-19, were actively infected with it, or had recovered from it provided the deeply sampled blood TCRbeta repertoires that made up the dataset. The repertoires were released in a freely available public database intended as a resource for research on the immune response to SARS-CoV-2. Samples were obtained from the ongoing ImmuneRACE study (first 160 participants) and from 1,254 subjects provided by 6 global collaborators. A de-identified subject ID, COVID-19 status, age in years and sex were almost always included in the sample metadata. Where available, HLA class I and class II types were taken from metadata supplied by the sample provider and were not determined by assay-based typing.

The immunoSEQ Assay, a bias-controlled multiplex PCR, was used to amplify TCRbeta CDR3 regions from genomic DNA. The authors' pipeline ran thus. The number of nucleated cells in each sample was estimated by amplification of reference gene primers within the assay. To quantify the absolute abundance of each unique TCRbeta CDR3 rearrangement, sequence reads were collapsed and filtered. For each sample, productive Simpson clonality was calculated as the square root of Simpson's diversity index across productive rearrangements. TCRdb limited this immuneACCESS table to in-frame rearrangements with V and J called. A share of clones is missing; checked studies link under half to unresolved V genes, and the rest is unexplained. V, J and clone size derive from that table, while D and trimming were established from the DNA sequence. The sample table contains 100,000 to 120,000 clones; only one count was recorded for roughly four fifths of them. The ten top clones hold approximately 4.1% of the sample.

Study-level results and caveats: Clinical and demographic metadata were provided uncurated, with the amount varying by source and participant.

The TCR originated in a woman aged 65 to 85 with acute or convalescent COVID-19. Recombination linked TRBV14 to TRBJ2-7, and TRBD2 aligns with 9 junction nucleotides. Sequencing was performed on peripheral blood. CDR3 protein: CASSQEGSSGILPPYEQYF. DNA sequence: TGTGCCAGCAGCCAAGAGGGGTCTAGCGGGATTCTTCCCCCCTACGAGCAGTACTTC. Here the CDR3 is joined to the reference TRBV14 and TRBJ2-7 genes, and the full variable domain is: EAGVTQFPSHSVIEKGQTVTLRCDPISGHDNLYWYRRVMGKEIKFLLHFVKESKQDESGMPNNRFLAERTGGTYSTLKVQPAELEDSGVYFCASSQEGSSGILPPYEQYFGPGTRLTVT.